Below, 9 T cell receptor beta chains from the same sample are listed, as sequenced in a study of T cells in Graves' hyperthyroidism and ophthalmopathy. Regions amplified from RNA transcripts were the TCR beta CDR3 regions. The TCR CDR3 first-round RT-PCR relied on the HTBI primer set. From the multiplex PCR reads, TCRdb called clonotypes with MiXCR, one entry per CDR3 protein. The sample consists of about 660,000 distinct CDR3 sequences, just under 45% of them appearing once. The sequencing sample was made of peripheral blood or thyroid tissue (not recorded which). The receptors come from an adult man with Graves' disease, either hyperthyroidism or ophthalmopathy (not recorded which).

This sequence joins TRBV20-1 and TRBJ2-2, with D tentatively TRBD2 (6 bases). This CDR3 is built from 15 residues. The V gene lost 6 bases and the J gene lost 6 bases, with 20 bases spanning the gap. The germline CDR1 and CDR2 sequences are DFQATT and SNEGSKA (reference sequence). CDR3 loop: CSAEGHGTQAGELFF. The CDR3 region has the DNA TGCAGTGCAGAGGGCCACGGGACTCAAGCCGGGGAGCTGTTTTTT.

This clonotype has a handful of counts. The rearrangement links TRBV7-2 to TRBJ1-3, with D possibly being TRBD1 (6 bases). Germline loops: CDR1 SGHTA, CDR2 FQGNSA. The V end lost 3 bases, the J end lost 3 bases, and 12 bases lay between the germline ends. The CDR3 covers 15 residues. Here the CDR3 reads CASSFSGAGGNTIYF. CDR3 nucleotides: TGTGCCAGCAGCTTTTCAGGGGCTGGTGGAAACACCATATATTTT. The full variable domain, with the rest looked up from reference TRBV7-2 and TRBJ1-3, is GAGVSQSPSNKVTEKGKDVELRCDPISGHTALYWYRQSLGQGLEFLIYFQGNSAPDKSGLPSDRFSAERTGGSVSTLTIQRTQQEDSAVYLCASSFSGAGGNTIYFGEGSWLTVV.

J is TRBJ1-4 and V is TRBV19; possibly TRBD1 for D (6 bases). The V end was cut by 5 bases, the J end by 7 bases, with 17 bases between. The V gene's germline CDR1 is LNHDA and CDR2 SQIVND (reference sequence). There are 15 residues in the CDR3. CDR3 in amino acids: CASSFLFGTSEKLFF. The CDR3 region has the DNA TGTGCCAGTAGTTTCCTTTTCGGGACATCTGAAAAACTGTTTTTT.

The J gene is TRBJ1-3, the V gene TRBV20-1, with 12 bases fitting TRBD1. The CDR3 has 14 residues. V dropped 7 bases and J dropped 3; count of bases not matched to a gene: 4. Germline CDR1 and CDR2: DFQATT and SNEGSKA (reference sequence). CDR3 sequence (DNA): TGCAGTGTTGGGACAGGGGGCGTTGGAAACACCATATATTTT. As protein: CSVGTGGVGNTIYF.

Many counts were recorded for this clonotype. CDR3 residues: CASSPHPIGNGYTF. CDR3 nucleotides: TGTGCCAGCAGCCCTCACCCCATAGGGAATGGCTACACCTTC. J is TRBJ1-2 and V is TRBV2; D is unclear. There are 14 residues in the CDR3. Germline-derived CDR1 and CDR2 are SNHLY and FYNNEI. V was pared by 6 bases and J by 6 bases, with 17 bases between.

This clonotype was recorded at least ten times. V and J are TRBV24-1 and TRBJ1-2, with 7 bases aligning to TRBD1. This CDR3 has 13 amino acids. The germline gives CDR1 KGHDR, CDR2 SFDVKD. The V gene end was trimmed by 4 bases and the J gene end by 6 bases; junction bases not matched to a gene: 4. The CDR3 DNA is TGTGCCACCAGTGAGCGGGACAGCAATGGCTACACCTTC. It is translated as CATSERDSNGYTF.

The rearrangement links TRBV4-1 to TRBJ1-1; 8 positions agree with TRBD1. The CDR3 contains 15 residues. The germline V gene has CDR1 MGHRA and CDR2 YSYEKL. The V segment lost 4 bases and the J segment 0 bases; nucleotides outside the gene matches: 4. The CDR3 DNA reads TGCGCCAGCAGCCGTCGACAGGGGATGAACACTGAAGCTTTCTTT. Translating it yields CASSRRQGMNTEAFF.

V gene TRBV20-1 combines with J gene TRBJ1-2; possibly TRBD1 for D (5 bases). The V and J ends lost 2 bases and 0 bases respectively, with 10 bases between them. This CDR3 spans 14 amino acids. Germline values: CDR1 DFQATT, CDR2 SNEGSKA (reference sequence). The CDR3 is CSARRDGANYGYTF. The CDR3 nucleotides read TGCAGTGCTAGACGGGACGGAGCTAACTATGGCTACACCTTC.

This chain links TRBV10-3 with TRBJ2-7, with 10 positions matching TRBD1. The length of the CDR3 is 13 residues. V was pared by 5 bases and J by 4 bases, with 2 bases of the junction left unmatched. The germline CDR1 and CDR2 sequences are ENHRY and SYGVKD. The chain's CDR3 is CAISWDRGYEQYF. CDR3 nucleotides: TGTGCCATCAGTTGGGACAGGGGATACGAGCAGTACTTC.